A single sample gave rise to the 12 T cell receptor beta chains below, sequenced in a study of shared clonotypes between healthy human individuals. Only in-frame clones appear in the TCRdb table, and some are missing; sequencing was by immunoSEQ multiplex PCR. The sample lists around 1.9 million clones; more than 85% were seen once. Naivety among CD8 cells was defined by CD45RO negativity and positive CCR7 selection, thereby excluding terminally differentiated effector memory CD45RA+ cells. The source material was naive CD8+ T cells from PBMCs. All receptors come from a man aged 18 to 29 in good health. Some clones in this sample may be carry-over from other donors' samples.

The chain's CDR3 is CASSEALAGGPNNEQFF. In DNA form, the CDR3 reads TGTGCCAGCAGTGAAGCGTTAGCGGGAGGGCCAAACAATGAGCAGTTCTTC. V is TRBV6-1 and J is TRBJ2-1; TRBD2 matches 11 bases. Trimming took 0 bases from V and 5 from J; bases not matched to a gene: 6. Germline values: CDR1 MNHNS, CDR2 SASEGT. This CDR3 is 17 amino acids long.

V gene TRBV7-2 combines with J gene TRBJ1-1, with D maybe TRBD1 (5 bases). V lost 2 bases and J lost 1, with 14 bases in between. The CDR3 covers 16 residues. Looked up from germline, CDR1 is SGHTA and CDR2 is FQGNSA. The CDR3 here is CASSLFQGPPNTEAFF. CDR3 sequence (DNA): TGTGCCAGCAGCTTATTCCAGGGACCGCCGAACACTGAAGCTTTCTTT.

This rearrangement joins TRBV28 to TRBJ2-7; 7 bases match TRBD2. The CDR3 has 15 residues. Per the germline V gene, CDR1 is MDHEN and CDR2 is SYDVKM. The V and J ends lost 7 bases and 3 bases, in that order; junction bases with no gene match: 12. CDR3 bases: TGTGCCAGCATTACTCCTAGCGGAGCGGGCTACGAGCAGTACTTC. It is translated as CASITPSGAGYEQYF.

The V call is TRBV5-1, the J call TRBJ2-7; 10 bases map to TRBD1. Germline V CDR1 and CDR2: SGHRS, YFSETQ. The CDR3 totals 17 residues. Trimming at V came to 4 bases and at J to 3 bases, leaving 13 bases not matched to a gene. The CDR3 loop reads CASSAFWGDRGIYEQYF. In nucleotides, the CDR3 is TGCGCCAGCAGCGCCTTCTGGGGGGACAGGGGAATCTACGAGCAGTACTTC.

V gene TRBV6-5 combines with J gene TRBJ2-3; D unresolved. The CDR3 has 14 amino acids. V was pared by 8 bases and J by 4 bases, with 16 bases between. CDR1 and CDR2 from the germline V gene are MNHEY and SVGAGI. CDR3 loop: CASSIKLDPDTQYF. CDR3 in DNA: TGTGCCAGCTCCATTAAGCTCGACCCAGATACGCAGTATTTT.

Notes on this clone: A junction boundary mismatches the germline segment, possibly from a read error. V usage is TRBV28 and J usage is TRBJ1-1; D not resolved. Germline CDR1 MDHEN, CDR2 SYDVKM. The CDR3 runs 15 residues. CDR3 nucleotides: TGTGCCAGCAGAACTCCACTCCAAGTGAACAGTGAAGCTTTCTTT. The encoded protein is CASRTPLQVNSEAFF.

This clone was counted a single time. The V gene is TRBV5-6, the J gene TRBJ1-6; TRBD1 matches at 10 bases. The CDR3 contains 14 residues. Germline V CDR1 and CDR2: SGHDT, YYEEEE. The V segment lost 4 bases and the J segment 7 bases; nucleotides outside the gene matches: 2. The CDR3 loop is CASSLGQGNSPLHF. The DNA for the CDR3 is TGTGCCAGCAGCCTGGGACAGGGGAATTCACCCCTCCACTTT.

The chain is built from TRBV5-1 and TRBJ1-4, with 7 bases fitting TRBD1. Germline CDR1 reads SGHRS; CDR2 reads YFSETQ. Trimming took 4 bases from V and 7 from J; bases not matched to a gene: 4. The CDR3 runs to 13 residues. The CDR3 region is CASSMTGFEKLFF. CDR3 DNA: TGCGCCAGCAGCATGACAGGGTTTGAAAAACTGTTTTTT.

The chain couples TRBV28 to TRBJ2-7; 8 nucleotides line up with TRBD1. CDR1 is MDHEN and CDR2 is SYDVKM in the germline V gene. V shed 6 bases, J shed 2 bases, and the junction held 9 bases outside the gene matches. The CDR3 sequence is 15 residues long. The CDR3 region has the DNA TGTGCCAGCAGCCTAATACAGGGGGGAGCCTACGAGCAGTACTTC. Amino acid sequence: CASSLIQGGAYEQYF.

The chain links TRBV7-9 to TRBJ2-7; tentative D call: TRBD1 (5 bases). The ends were cut back, 1 base at V and 7 bases at J, with 11 bases in the middle. CDR1 is SEHNR, CDR2 FQNEAQ, per germline (reference sequence). The CDR3 sequence is 13 residues long. The CDR3 sequence is CASSLDQGWEQYF. DNA for the CDR3: TGTGCCAGCAGCTTAGACCAGGGATGGGAGCAGTACTTC.

This clone was counted between two and nine times. This chain links TRBV5-1 with TRBJ2-1; 12 nucleotides align to TRBD2. Germline assignment: CDR1 SGHRS and CDR2 YFSETQ. V shed 3 bases and J 8 bases; nucleotides not matched to a gene: 9. The CDR3 extends over 16 amino acids. CDR3 in DNA: TGCGCCAGCAGCTGGCCAGCTAGCGGGAGGGCAGATGAGCAGTTCTTC. The encoded protein is CASSWPASGRADEQFF.

This sequence joins TRBV27 and TRBJ2-1, with D perhaps matching TRBD2 (6 bases). CDR3 length: 17 amino acids. The V gene's germline CDR1 is MNHEY and CDR2 SMNVEV (reference sequence). V shed 3 bases and J shed 5 bases, with 20 bases lying between them. The CDR3 here is CASSLSLGDSPDNEQFF. The CDR3 DNA reads TGTGCCAGCAGTTTGTCCTTGGGGGACTCCCCTGACAATGAGCAGTTCTTC.